The 10 T cell receptor beta chains presented below share a single source sample, sequenced in a study of OX40 agonist ivuxolimab in advanced cancers. Sequenced by immunoSEQ multiplex PCR; TCRdb stores in-frame clones only, minus some. The table shows 50,000 to 70,000 clones, with about 88% occurring only once. The material sequenced was CD4+ or CD8+ T cells sorted from blood, taken in a trial of the OX40 agonist ivuxolimab. The source of these receptors is an adult with an advanced solid tumor such as melanoma, head and neck, liver or kidney cancer.

This chain joins TRBV28 and TRBJ2-1; 8 bases line up with TRBD2. The CDR3 runs 14 residues. The trim removed 5 bases at V and 6 bases at J, leaving 6 bases unmatched. Germline assignment: CDR1 MDHEN and CDR2 SYDVKM. The CDR3 DNA is TGTGCCAGCAGTCCAGCGGGAGTTTTCAATGAGCAGTTCTTC. It translates to CASSPAGVFNEQFF.

The chain links TRBV18 to TRBJ2-7; D is ambiguous. V was pared by 7 bases and J by 3 bases, with 13 bases between. The germline CDR1 and CDR2 sequences are KGHSH and LQKENI. The CDR3 loop spans 13 amino acids. CDR3 protein: CASCASQNYEQYF. For the CDR3, the DNA is TGTGCCAGCTGCGCGTCACAGAACTACGAGCAGTACTTC.

This chain links TRBV18 with TRBJ2-2, with 10 bases that match TRBD2. Germline V gene data show CDR1 as KGHSH and CDR2 as LQKENI. V trimming: 5 bases; J trimming: 0 bases; junction bases outside the gene matches: 3. This CDR3 contains 16 residues. The CDR3 sequence is CASSGTSGTNTGELFF. The CDR3 DNA reads TGTGCCAGCTCAGGCACTAGCGGGACGAACACCGGGGAGCTGTTTTTT.

This clone has only a few counts. This sample includes further DNA sequences coding for the same CDR3. This chain links TRBV19 with TRBJ1-1; D may be TRBD1 (6 bases). This CDR3 is 14 amino acids long. Trimming shortened V by 1 base and J by 3 bases, and 9 bases separated the two germline ends. The germline V gene encodes CDR1 LNHDA and CDR2 SQIVND (reference sequence). The CDR3 region has the DNA TGTGCCAGTAGTATAGGAGGGGGATACACTGAAGCTTTCTTT. It encodes CASSIGGGYTEAFF.

The rearrangement links TRBV5-1 to TRBJ2-7; TRBD2 agrees at 11 bases. CDR1 is SGHRS and CDR2 is YFSETQ in the germline V gene. The ends lost 0 bases at V and 6 bases at J; junction bases unmatched: 2. The CDR3 loop spans 14 amino acids. DNA for the CDR3: TGCGCCAGCAGCTTGGTAGCGGGGGGGCTCGAGCAGTACTTC. Translating it yields CASSLVAGGLEQYF.

The chain uses TRBV7-2 and TRBJ2-5; D remains ambiguous. V shed 1 base and J shed 4 bases, with 7 bases lying between them. The V gene's germline CDR1 is SGHTA and CDR2 FQGNSA. CDR3 length: 13 amino acids. CDR3 amino acids: CASSLGLLETQYF. CDR3 DNA: TGTGCCAGCAGCTTAGGCCTTTTAGAGACCCAGTACTTC.

V gene TRBV2 combines with J gene TRBJ2-7; 8 bases agree with TRBD1. The CDR3 runs to 13 residues. Germline V gene sequence: CDR1 SNHLY, CDR2 FYNNEI. With V trimmed by 6 bases and J by 6 bases, 7 bases remained unmatched. Here the CDR3 reads CASSGQGGSEQYF. DNA of the CDR3: TGTGCCAGCAGCGGACAGGGAGGATCCGAGCAGTACTTC.

The genes are TRBV5-1 and TRBJ1-1; 7 positions agree with TRBD1. The length of the CDR3 is 14 residues. The J segment lost 1 base and the V segment lost 4 bases, leaving 4 bases of the junction unmatched. Per germline, CDR1 SGHRS and CDR2 YFSETQ. The DNA of the CDR3 is TGCGCCAGCAGCCCCAGGACAGGGAACACTGAAGCTTTCTTT. Protein sequence: CASSPRTGNTEAFF. Variable domain in full (rest from reference TRBV5-1 and TRBJ1-1): KAGVTQTPRYLIKTRGQQVTLSCSPISGHRSVSWYQQTPGQGLQFLFEYFSETQRNKGNFPGRFSGRQFSNSRSEMNVSTLELGDSALYLCASSPRTGNTEAFFGQGTRLTVV.

This chain links TRBV6-4 with TRBJ2-1; 15 bases agree with TRBD2. This CDR3 spans 17 amino acids. The ends lost 2 bases at V and 2 bases at J; junction bases unmatched: 1. The V gene's germline CDR1 is MRHNA and CDR2 SNTAGT. The CDR3 coding sequence is TGTGCCAGCAGTGACCGGACTAGCGGGAGGGCCTACAATGAGCAGTTCTTC. Its translation: CASSDRTSGRAYNEQFF.

This chain links TRBV18 with TRBJ2-7; 9 nucleotides agree with TRBD1. V gave up 3 bases and J gave up 6 bases; unmatched junction bases: 6. The CDR3 runs to 14 residues. Looked up from germline, CDR1 is KGHSH and CDR2 is LQKENI. The CDR3 sequence is CASSPRTGAIEQYF. The CDR3 nucleotides are TGTGCCAGCTCACCCCGGACAGGGGCGATCGAGCAGTACTTC.